What follows describes a single TCR beta chain. The data derive from a study of OX40 agonist ivuxolimab in advanced cancers. Only in-frame clones appear in the TCRdb table, and some are missing; sequencing was by immunoSEQ multiplex PCR. The sample yields about 58,000 clones, over 75% seen once. Sequencing was performed on CD4+ or CD8+ T cells sorted from blood, taken in a trial of the OX40 agonist ivuxolimab. The clonotype comes from an adult with an advanced solid tumor such as melanoma, head and neck, liver or kidney cancer.

CDR3 sequence: CASRKPGGLSYGYTF. For the CDR3, the DNA is TGTGCCAGCAGGAAGCCAGGGGGTCTGAGCTATGGCTACACCTTC. This chain links TRBV6-1 with TRBJ1-2, with TRBD1 matching 7 bases. Germline V gene data show CDR1 as MNHNS and CDR2 as SASEGT. The V segment lost 6 bases and the J segment 4 bases; nucleotides outside the gene matches: 11. This CDR3 contains 15 residues.